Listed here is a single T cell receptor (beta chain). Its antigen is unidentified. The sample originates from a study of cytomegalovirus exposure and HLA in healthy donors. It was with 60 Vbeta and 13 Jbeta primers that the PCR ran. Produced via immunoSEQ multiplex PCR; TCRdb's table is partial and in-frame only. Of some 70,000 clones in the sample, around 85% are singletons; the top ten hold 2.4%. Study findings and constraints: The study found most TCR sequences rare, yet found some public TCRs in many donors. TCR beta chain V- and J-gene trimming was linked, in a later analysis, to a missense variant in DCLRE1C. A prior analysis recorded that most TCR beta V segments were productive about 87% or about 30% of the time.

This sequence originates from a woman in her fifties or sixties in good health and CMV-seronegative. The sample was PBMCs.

As DNA, the CDR3 is TGCGCCAGCAGCCAGGCCCCGAGGGACAGAAACACTGAAGCTTTCTTT. Its protein product is CASSQAPRDRNTEAFF. The rearrangement links TRBV4-1 to TRBJ1-1; 7 bases are a match to TRBD1. V lost 3 bases, J lost 2 bases, and 9 bases stayed unmatched. This CDR3 is built from 16 residues. Per the germline V gene, CDR1 is MGHRA and CDR2 is YSYEKL.